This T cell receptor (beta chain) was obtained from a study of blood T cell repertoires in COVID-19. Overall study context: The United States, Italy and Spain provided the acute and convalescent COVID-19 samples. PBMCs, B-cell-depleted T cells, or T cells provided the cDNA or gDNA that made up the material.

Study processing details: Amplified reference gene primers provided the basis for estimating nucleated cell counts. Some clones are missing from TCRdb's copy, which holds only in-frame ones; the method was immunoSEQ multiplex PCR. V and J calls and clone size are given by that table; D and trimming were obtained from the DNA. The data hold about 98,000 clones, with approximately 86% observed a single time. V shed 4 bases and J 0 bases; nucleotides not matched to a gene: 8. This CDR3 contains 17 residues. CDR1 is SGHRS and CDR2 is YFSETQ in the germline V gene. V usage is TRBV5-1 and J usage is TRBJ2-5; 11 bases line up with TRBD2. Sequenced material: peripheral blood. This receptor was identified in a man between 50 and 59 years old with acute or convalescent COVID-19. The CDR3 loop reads CASSMLAGGRYQETQYF. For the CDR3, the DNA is TGCGCCAGCAGCATGTTAGCGGGAGGGCGGTACCAAGAGACCCAGTACTTC.